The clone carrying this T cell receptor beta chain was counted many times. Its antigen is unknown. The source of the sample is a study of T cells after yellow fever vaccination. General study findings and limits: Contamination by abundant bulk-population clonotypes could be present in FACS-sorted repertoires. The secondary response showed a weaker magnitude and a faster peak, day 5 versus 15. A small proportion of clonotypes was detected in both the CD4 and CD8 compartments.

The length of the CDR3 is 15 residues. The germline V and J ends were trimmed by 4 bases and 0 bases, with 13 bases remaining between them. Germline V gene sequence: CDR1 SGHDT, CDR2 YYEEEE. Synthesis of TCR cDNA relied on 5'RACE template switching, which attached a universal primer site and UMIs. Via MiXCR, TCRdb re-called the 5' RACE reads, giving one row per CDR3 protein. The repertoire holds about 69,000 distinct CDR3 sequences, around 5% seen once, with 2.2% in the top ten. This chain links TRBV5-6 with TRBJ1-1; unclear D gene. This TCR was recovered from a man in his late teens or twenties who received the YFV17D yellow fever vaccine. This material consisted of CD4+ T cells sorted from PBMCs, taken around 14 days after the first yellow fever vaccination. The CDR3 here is CASSPTKEMNTEAFF. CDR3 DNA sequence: TGTGCCAGCAGCCCCACCAAGGAGATGAACACTGAAGCTTTCTTT.